The 30 T cell receptor beta chains below all came from one sample that was sequenced in a study of blood T cells in healthy people across ages. It was with a sample-barcoded 5' primer and a J-beta primer mix that a second PCR of roughly 7 to 12 cycles was run. Via MiXCR, TCRdb re-called the 5' RACE reads, giving one row per CDR3 protein. The sample contains about 1.7 million distinct CDR3 sequences, 25% to 30% of which appear only once. Sequenced input: blood. The source is a woman aged 25 to 45 in good health.

The chain joins TRBV2 to TRBJ2-7; TRBD1 aligns across 10 bases. V lost 8 bases to trimming and J lost 0 bases; unmatched junction nucleotides: 7. CDR1 is SNHLY, CDR2 FYNNEI, per germline. The CDR3 is 15 residues long. The CDR3 region has the DNA TGTGCCAGCGGGACAGGGGCTTTGAGCTCCTACGAGCAGTACTTC. Protein sequence: CASGTGALSSYEQYF.

This chain uses TRBV7-9 with TRBJ1-2; the D is unclear. In germline, CDR1 is SEHNR, CDR2 FQNEAQ (reference sequence). Between the trimmed V and J ends, which lost 2 bases and 2 bases, there was a span of 9 bases. The CDR3 covers 14 residues. CDR3 region: CASSLQVLNYGYTF. Here the CDR3 DNA reads TGTGCCAGCAGCTTACAGGTCCTGAACTATGGCTACACCTTC.

This rearrangement joins TRBV27 to TRBJ2-5; D is uncertain. CDR3 size: 14 residues. With 4 bases removed from V and 5 bases from J, the gap between germline ends came to 14 bases. CDR1 is MNHEY, CDR2 SMNVEV, per germline (reference sequence). CDR3 DNA: TGTGCCAGCAGTTCTGAACTGGCCAGGGAGACCCAGTACTTC. Its translation: CASSSELARETQYF.

This clonotype was seen at least ten times. This rearrangement joins TRBV11-2 to TRBJ2-7; 11 nucleotides agree with TRBD2. Losses at the gene ends were 4 bases for V and 3 bases for J; bases not matched to a gene: 14. The CDR3 totals 18 residues. Germline-derived CDR1 and CDR2 are SGHAT and FQNNGV. The CDR3 coding sequence is TGTGCCAGCAGCTCCAGTTGGGCTAGCGGGGGGACGATCTACGAGCAGTACTTC. Residues: CASSSSWASGGTIYEQYF.

This clonotype was observed at least ten times. V is TRBV29-1 and J is TRBJ2-3; 7 bases line up with TRBD1. V dropped 8 bases and J dropped 2; count of bases not matched to a gene: 4. Germline CDR1 and CDR2: SQVTM and ANQGSEA. The CDR3 is made up of 12 amino acids. CDR3 nucleotides: TGCAGCACGGGGACAGTCACAGATACGCAGTATTTT. Protein sequence: CSTGTVTDTQYF.

The chain is built from TRBV24-1 and TRBJ2-1; D is perhaps TRBD2 (6 bases). The CDR3 loop spans 17 amino acids. CDR1 and CDR2 from the germline V gene are KGHDR and SFDVKD. Between the trimmed V and J ends, which lost 3 bases and 5 bases, there was a span of 19 bases. The CDR3 loop reads CATSDPSRGLVDNEQFF. The CDR3 region has the DNA TGTGCCACCAGTGATCCCTCCCGGGGACTTGTAGACAATGAGCAGTTCTTC.

This clonotype came up many times. At one of its ends the junction is not consistent with the germline gene, which may arise from a read error. V is TRBV12-3 or TRBV12-4 and J is TRBJ2-5, with 7 nucleotides matching TRBD2. The CDR3 has 14 residues. The CDR3 loop reads CASSLASGQETQYF. CDR3 sequence (DNA): TGTGCCAGCAGCTTAGCTAGCGGCCAAGAGACCCAGTACTTC.

This clonotype came up many times. CDR3 amino acids: CACHLYNEQFF. In DNA form, the CDR3 reads TGTGCCTGCCACTTGTACAATGAGCAGTTCTTC. The genes are TRBV30 and TRBJ2-1; D remains ambiguous. CDR3 length: 11 residues. The V end lost 6 bases, the J end lost 4 bases, and 7 bases lay between the germline ends. Germline CDR1 and CDR2: GTSNPN and SVGIG (reference sequence).

In this sample, this clonotype turned up a few times. The chain is built from TRBV2 and TRBJ1-2; D not certain. This CDR3 region has 15 residues. V was shortened by 0 bases and J by 9 bases, with 17 bases between the two germline ends. CDR1 SNHLY and CDR2 FYNNEI come from the germline V gene. The CDR3, as DNA: TGTGCCAGCAGTGAAGCGGGATACGAGGCGTCACGCTACACCTTC. Amino acids: CASSEAGYEASRYTF.

The genes are TRBV14 and TRBJ2-1; TRBD2 might be the D (6 bases). CDR1 and CDR2 (germline): SGHDN, FVKESK. The CDR3 has 16 residues. The germline V and J ends were trimmed by 2 bases and 6 bases, with 17 bases remaining between them. In DNA form, the CDR3 reads TGTGCCAGCAGCCAACCCGTCTTAGCGGCTTTCAATGAGCAGTTCTTC. It yields the protein CASSQPVLAAFNEQFF.

This clonotype was observed a single time. This chain joins TRBV20-1 and TRBJ1-2; D is uncertain. Looked up from germline, CDR1 is DFQATT and CDR2 is SNEGSKA (reference sequence). The germline V and J ends were trimmed by 0 bases and 2 bases, with 13 bases remaining between them. The CDR3 sequence is 15 residues long. The CDR3 nucleotides are TGCAGTGCTAGAGATTCAAAAACTACGAACTATGGCTACACCTTC. Protein sequence: CSARDSKTTNYGYTF.

The chain couples TRBV12-3 or TRBV12-4 to TRBJ2-7, with 9 bases aligning to TRBD1. CDR3 length: 14 residues. Unmatched junction bases numbered 8, after V lost 7 bases and J lost 4 bases. The CDR3 sequence is CASTPGQGRYEQYF. In DNA form, the CDR3 reads TGTGCCAGCACACCGGGACAGGGAAGGTACGAGCAGTACTTC.

This chain joins TRBV2 and TRBJ1-2; D uncertain. With 1 base removed from V and 5 bases from J, the gap between germline ends came to 8 bases. Germline CDR1 SNHLY, CDR2 FYNNEI. The CDR3 runs to 13 residues. CDR3 coding DNA: TGTGCCAGCAGTGAAGAGGCAGAGTATGGCTACACCTTC. It is translated as CASSEEAEYGYTF.

The V call is TRBV27, the J call TRBJ2-2; the D is unclear. Trimming stripped 8 bases from V and 0 bases from J, with 22 bases between. In germline, CDR1 is MNHEY, CDR2 SMNVEV (reference sequence). CDR3 length: 18 residues. The DNA for the CDR3 is TGTGCCAGCCTCACCGCGTGGGCAGCCCAAACGAACACCGGGGAGCTGTTTTTT. Its translation: CASLTAWAAQTNTGELFF.

The CDR3 bases are TGTGCCGCCTCCCGCGACAGGGGGTTTTACGAGCAGTACTTC. It yields the protein CAASRDRGFYEQYF. This sequence joins TRBV15 and TRBJ2-5, with TRBD1 matching over 9 bases. The tail of the sequence fits TRBJ2-7 better, so the J call may be wrong. The CDR3 spans 14 residues. Per germline, CDR1 LNHNV and CDR2 YYDKDF (reference sequence).

This clonotype was recorded a few times. The chain is built from TRBV7-2 and TRBJ1-1; D is unclear. Between the trimmed V and J ends, which lost 5 bases and 1 base, there was a span of 14 bases. There are 15 residues in the CDR3. Germline V gives CDR1 SGHTA, CDR2 FQGNSA. The CDR3 is CASSRLPTTNTEAFF. The CDR3 nucleotides are TGTGCCAGCAGCAGATTACCGACGACGAACACTGAAGCTTTCTTT.

In this sample, this clonotype turned up many times. The chain combines TRBV12-3 or TRBV12-4 with TRBJ2-5, with D perhaps given as TRBD1 or TRBD2 (5 bases each). The length of the CDR3 is 16 residues. V lost 4 bases and J 4 bases, leaving 19 bases between the germline ends. This chain's CDR3 is CASSSAWALGGETQYF. As DNA, the CDR3 is TGTGCCAGCAGTTCCGCCTGGGCGCTTGGGGGAGAGACCCAGTACTTC.

The chain joins TRBV7-2 to TRBJ2-4; TRBD2 aligns across 7 bases. From germline, CDR1 is SGHTA and CDR2 FQGNSA. V dropped 5 bases and J dropped 3; count of bases not matched to a gene: 10. CDR3 length: 16 amino acids. As DNA, the CDR3 is TGTGCCAGCAGCCCGGCTAGACTAGCCGGCAAAAACATTCAGTACTTC. Protein sequence: CASSPARLAGKNIQYF.

The V call is TRBV7-2, the J call TRBJ2-6; D remains ambiguous. Germline lookup yields CDR1 SGHTA and CDR2 FQGNSA. The V end was cut by 2 bases, the J end by 2 bases, with 10 bases between. This CDR3 comprises 16 residues. In DNA form, the CDR3 reads TGTGCCAGCAGCTTATATCCCCAACCTGGGGCCAACGTCCTGACTTTC. Amino acid sequence: CASSLYPQPGANVLTF.

This clonotype was seen a few times. V gene TRBV30 combines with J gene TRBJ2-1, with D uncertain. V was trimmed by 4 bases and J by 3 bases, leaving 16 bases between them. The CDR3 runs to 15 residues. The V gene's germline CDR1 is GTSNPN and CDR2 SVGIG (reference sequence). CDR3 nucleotide sequence: TGTGCCTGGACCATGGCGTCTAACCGCTACAATGAGCAGTTCTTC. It encodes CAWTMASNRYNEQFF. The variable domain in full, with the rest retrieved from reference TRBV30 and TRBJ2-1, is SQTIHQWPATLVQPVGSPLSLECTVEGTSNPNLYWYRQAAGRGLQLLFYSVGIGQISSEVPQNLSASRPQDRQFILSSKKLLLSDSGFYLCAWTMASNRYNEQFFGPGTRLTVL.

V usage is TRBV4-3 and J usage is TRBJ2-1, with a possible D match to TRBD2 (6 bases). CDR3 length: 18 amino acids. The V end was cut by 4 bases, the J end by 8 bases, with 27 bases between. Germline V gives CDR1 LGHNA, CDR2 YSLEER. CDR3: CASSPRRGSSGFGDEQFF. In nucleotides, the CDR3 is TGCGCCAGCAGCCCGAGGCGGGGATCGTCGGGATTTGGGGATGAGCAGTTCTTC.

This clonotype was observed a handful of times. The rearrangement uses TRBV3-1 and TRBJ2-1; D may be TRBD2 (6 bases). The CDR3 is 13 amino acids. Trimming removed 3 bases from V and 10 bases from J, with 13 bases in between. CDR1 and CDR2 from the germline V gene are LGHDT and YNNKEL (reference sequence). The CDR3 coding sequence is TGTGCCAGCAGCCAGGCTGGGGGGTTCGAGCAGTTCTTC. Translated, it gives CASSQAGGFEQFF.

This rearrangement joins TRBV28 to TRBJ1-5; D is uncertain. CDR1 MDHEN and CDR2 SYDVKM come from the germline V gene. V was trimmed by 8 bases and J by 3 bases, leaving 17 bases between them. The CDR3 loop spans 15 amino acids. CDR3 protein: CASSLGVRVNQPQHF. The CDR3 DNA is TGTGCCAGCTCATTGGGAGTAAGGGTCAATCAGCCCCAGCATTTT.

Many counts were recorded for this clonotype. The chain carries TRBV5-5 and TRBJ2-4; TRBD2 agrees at 9 bases. The end of the DNA is better explained by TRBJ2-7, so the J call may be wrong. CDR1 and CDR2 from the germline V gene are SGHKS and YYEKEE (reference sequence). The CDR3 sequence is 14 residues long. CDR3 nucleotide sequence: TGTGCCAGCAGCTTGTATCAGCGGGAGGACGAGCAGTACTTC. Its translation: CASSLYQREDEQYF.

This clonotype occurred a few times. V usage is TRBV3-1 and J usage is TRBJ2-1, with 15 bases identical to TRBD2. Germline V gene sequence: CDR1 LGHDT, CDR2 YNNKEL (reference sequence). With 5 bases clipped from V and 6 bases from J, the junction kept 8 bases outside the gene matches. This CDR3 has 17 amino acids. For the CDR3, the DNA is TGTGCCAGCAGCTCCCGGACTAGCGGGAGGGCGTCCAATGAGCAGTTCTTC. Its protein product is CASSSRTSGRASNEQFF.

The chain links TRBV14 to TRBJ2-4; D gene uncertain. Germline lookup yields CDR1 SGHDN and CDR2 FVKESK. The germline V and J ends were trimmed by 0 bases and 6 bases, with 9 bases remaining between them. The CDR3 covers 14 residues. The CDR3 DNA reads as TGTGCCAGCAGCCAAGAGCGAGTGCCAAACATTCAGTACTTC. Encoded protein: CASSQERVPNIQYF. Using reference TRBV14 and TRBJ2-4 for the parts outside the CDR3, the full variable domain is EAGVTQFPSHSVIEKGQTVTLRCDPISGHDNLYWYRRVMGKEIKFLLHFVKESKQDESGMPNNRFLAERTGGTYSTLKVQPAELEDSGVYFCASSQERVPNIQYFGAGTRLSVL.

This clonotype came up a few times. The J gene is TRBJ1-1, the V gene TRBV7-3, with TRBD1 matching over 8 bases. V lost 5 bases, J lost 7 bases, and 6 bases stayed unmatched. There are 13 residues in the CDR3. Germline loops: CDR1 SGHTA, CDR2 FQGTGA. The CDR3 DNA reads TGTGCCAGCAGCCGCGACAGGGGAGATGAAGCTTTCTTT. The encoded protein is CASSRDRGDEAFF.

The chain has TRBV20-1 and TRBJ2-6, with no clear D. Deletions cut 3 bases from V and 0 bases from J, with 9 bases between. Germline V gene data show CDR1 as DFQATT and CDR2 as SNEGSKA (reference sequence). The CDR3 is made up of 15 amino acids. The chain's CDR3 is CSASYFSSGANVLTF. The CDR3 bases are TGCAGTGCTAGTTACTTTAGCTCTGGGGCCAACGTCCTGACTTTC.

The chain combines TRBV20-1 with TRBJ2-2, with 8 bases matching TRBD1. V gave up 6 bases and J gave up 1 base; unmatched junction bases: 10. Germline CDR1 is DFQATT and CDR2 is SNEGSKA (reference sequence). CDR3 size: 16 residues. In nucleotides, the CDR3 is TGCAGTGCCTGGAATCCCGGGACAGGGAACACCGGGGAGCTGTTTTTT. Translated, it gives CSAWNPGTGNTGELFF.

This sequence joins TRBV10-3 and TRBJ2-3; D perhaps matches TRBD2 (6 bases). The CDR3 sequence is 16 residues long. In germline, CDR1 is ENHRY, CDR2 SYGVKD. V was cut by 8 bases and J by 6 bases, with 24 bases left in between. CDR3 loop: CAIGAGYGTSPDTQYF. The CDR3, as DNA: TGTGCCATCGGTGCCGGCTATGGGACTTCACCGGATACGCAGTATTTT.